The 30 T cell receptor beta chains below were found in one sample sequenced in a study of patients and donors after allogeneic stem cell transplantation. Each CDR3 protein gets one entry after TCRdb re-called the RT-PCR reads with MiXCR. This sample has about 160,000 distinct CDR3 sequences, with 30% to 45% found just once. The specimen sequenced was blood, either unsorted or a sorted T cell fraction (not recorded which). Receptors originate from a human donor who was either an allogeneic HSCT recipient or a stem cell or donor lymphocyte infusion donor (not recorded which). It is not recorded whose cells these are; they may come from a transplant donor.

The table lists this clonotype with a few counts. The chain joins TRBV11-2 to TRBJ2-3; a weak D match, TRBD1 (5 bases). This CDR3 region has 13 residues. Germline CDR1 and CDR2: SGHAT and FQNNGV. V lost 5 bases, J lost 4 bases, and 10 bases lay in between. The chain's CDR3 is CASSTGAADTQYF. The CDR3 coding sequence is TGTGCCAGCAGCACTGGGGCTGCAGATACGCAGTATTTT.

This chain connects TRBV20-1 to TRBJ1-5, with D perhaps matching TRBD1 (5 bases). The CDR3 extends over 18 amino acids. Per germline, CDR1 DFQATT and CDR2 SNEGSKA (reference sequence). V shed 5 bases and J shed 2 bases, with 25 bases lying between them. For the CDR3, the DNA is TGCAGTGCTCCCCGACTGGGGCCAAGGCCGGGGGGCAATCAGCCCCAGCATTTT. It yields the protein CSAPRLGPRPGGNQPQHF.

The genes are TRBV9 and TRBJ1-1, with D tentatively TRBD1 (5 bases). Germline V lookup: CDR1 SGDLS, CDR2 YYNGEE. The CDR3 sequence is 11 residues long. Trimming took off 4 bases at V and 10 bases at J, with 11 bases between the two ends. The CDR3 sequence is CASSHPGIAFF. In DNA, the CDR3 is TGTGCCAGCAGCCACCCAGGGATAGCTTTCTTT.

In DNA, the CDR3 is TGTGCCAGCAGCCACCGAGGGAGTTTCGGGGAGACCCAGTACTTC. Translation: CASSHRGSFGETQYF. The chain is built from TRBV4-2 and TRBJ2-5, with a weak D call TRBD2 (5 bases). The CDR3 runs 15 residues. The germline CDR1 and CDR2 sequences are LGHNA and YNFKEQ. Deletions cut 3 bases from V and 5 bases from J, with 16 bases between.

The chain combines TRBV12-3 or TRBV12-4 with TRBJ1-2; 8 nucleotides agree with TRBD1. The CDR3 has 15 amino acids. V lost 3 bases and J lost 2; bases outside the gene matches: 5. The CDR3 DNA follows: TGTGCCAGCAGTTTCCCGGGACAGGAGAACTATGGCTACACCTTC. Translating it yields CASSFPGQENYGYTF.

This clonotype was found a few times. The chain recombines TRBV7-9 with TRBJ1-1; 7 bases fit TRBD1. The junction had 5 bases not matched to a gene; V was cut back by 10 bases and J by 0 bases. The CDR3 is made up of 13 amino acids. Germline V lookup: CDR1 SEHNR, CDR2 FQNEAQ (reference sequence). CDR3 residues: CATWDSMNTEAFF. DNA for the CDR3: TGTGCCACCTGGGACAGTATGAACACTGAAGCTTTCTTT.

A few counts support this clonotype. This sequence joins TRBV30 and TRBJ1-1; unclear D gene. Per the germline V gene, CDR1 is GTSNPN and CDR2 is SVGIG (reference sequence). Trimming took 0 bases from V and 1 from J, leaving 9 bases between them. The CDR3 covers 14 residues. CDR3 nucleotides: TGTGCCTGGAGTGTTACGAGGTCGAACACTGAAGCTTTCTTT. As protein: CAWSVTRSNTEAFF. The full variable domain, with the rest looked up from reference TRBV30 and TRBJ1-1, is SQTIHQWPATLVQPVGSPLSLECTVEGTSNPNLYWYRQAAGRGLQLLFYSVGIGQISSEVPQNLSASRPQDRQFILSSKKLLLSDSGFYLCAWSVTRSNTEAFFGQGTRLTVV.

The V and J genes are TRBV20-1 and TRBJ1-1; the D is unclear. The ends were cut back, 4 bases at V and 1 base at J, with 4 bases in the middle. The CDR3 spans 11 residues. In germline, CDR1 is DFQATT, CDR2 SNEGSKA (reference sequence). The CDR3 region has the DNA TGCAGTGCTATGGGGAACACTGAAGCTTTCTTT. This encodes CSAMGNTEAFF.

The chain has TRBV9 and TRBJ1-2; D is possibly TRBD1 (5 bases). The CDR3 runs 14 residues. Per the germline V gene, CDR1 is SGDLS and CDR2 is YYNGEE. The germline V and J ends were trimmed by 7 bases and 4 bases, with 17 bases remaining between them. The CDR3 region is CASGEGARSYGYTF. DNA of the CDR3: TGTGCCAGCGGGGAAGGGGCGCGAAGCTATGGCTACACCTTC.

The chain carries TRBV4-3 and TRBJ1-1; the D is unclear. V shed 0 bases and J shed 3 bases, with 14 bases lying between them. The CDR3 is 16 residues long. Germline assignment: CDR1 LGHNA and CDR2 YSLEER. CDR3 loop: CASSQEGERVDTEAFF. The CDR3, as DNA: TGCGCCAGCAGCCAAGAGGGAGAAAGGGTAGACACTGAAGCTTTCTTT.

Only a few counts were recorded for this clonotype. The CDR3 bases are TGTGCCAGCAGCCAAGAAACAGGGTCCTACGAGCAGTACGTC. This sequence encodes CASSQETGSYEQYV. The chain couples TRBV3-1 to TRBJ2-7; possible D gene TRBD1, 6 bases. There are 14 residues in the CDR3. The V gene's germline CDR1 is LGHDT and CDR2 YNNKEL (reference sequence). V lost 0 bases and J lost 1, with 7 bases in between.

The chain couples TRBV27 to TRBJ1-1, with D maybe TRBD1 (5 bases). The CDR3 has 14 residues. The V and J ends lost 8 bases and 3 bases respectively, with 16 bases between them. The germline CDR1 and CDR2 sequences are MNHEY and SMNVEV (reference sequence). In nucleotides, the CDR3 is TGTGCCAGCGCCCCCGGGGGGTACGACACTGAAGCTTTCTTT. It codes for CASAPGGYDTEAFF.

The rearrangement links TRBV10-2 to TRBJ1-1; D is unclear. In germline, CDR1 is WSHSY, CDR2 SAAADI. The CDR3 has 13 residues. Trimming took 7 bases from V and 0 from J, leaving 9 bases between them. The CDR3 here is CASIEPMNTEAFF. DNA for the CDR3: TGCGCCAGCATTGAACCCATGAACACTGAAGCTTTCTTT.

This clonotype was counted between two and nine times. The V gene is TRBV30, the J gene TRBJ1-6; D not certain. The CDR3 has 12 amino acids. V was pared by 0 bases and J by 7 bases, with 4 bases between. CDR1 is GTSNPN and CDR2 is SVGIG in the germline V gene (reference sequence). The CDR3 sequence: CAWSVVNSPLHF. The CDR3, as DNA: TGTGCCTGGAGTGTAGTGAATTCACCCCTCCACTTT. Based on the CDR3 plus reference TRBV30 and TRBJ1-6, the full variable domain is SQTIHQWPATLVQPVGSPLSLECTVEGTSNPNLYWYRQAAGRGLQLLFYSVGIGQISSEVPQNLSASRPQDRQFILSSKKLLLSDSGFYLCAWSVVNSPLHFGNGTRLTVT.

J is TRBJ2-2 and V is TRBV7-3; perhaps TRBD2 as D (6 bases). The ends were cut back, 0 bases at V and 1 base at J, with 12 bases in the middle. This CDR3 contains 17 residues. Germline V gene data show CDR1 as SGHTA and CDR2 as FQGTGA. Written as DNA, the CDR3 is TGTGCCAGCAGCTTAACCCCCCTAGCGAAGAACACCGGGGAGCTGTTTTTT. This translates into CASSLTPLAKNTGELFF.

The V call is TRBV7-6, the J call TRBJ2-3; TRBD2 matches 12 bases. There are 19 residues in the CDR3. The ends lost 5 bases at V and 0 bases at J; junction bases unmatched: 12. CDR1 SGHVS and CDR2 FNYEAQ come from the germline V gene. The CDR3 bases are TGTGCCAGCAGCAAGAGGACTAGCGGGGCCACAGGTAGCACAGATACGCAGTATTTT. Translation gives CASSKRTSGATGSTDTQYF. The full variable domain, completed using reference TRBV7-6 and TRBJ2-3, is GAGVSQSPRYKVTKRGQDVALRCDPISGHVSLYWYRQALGQGPEFLTYFNYEAQQDKSGLPNDRFSAERPEGSISTLTIQRTEQRDSAMYRCASSKRTSGATGSTDTQYFGPGTRLTVL.

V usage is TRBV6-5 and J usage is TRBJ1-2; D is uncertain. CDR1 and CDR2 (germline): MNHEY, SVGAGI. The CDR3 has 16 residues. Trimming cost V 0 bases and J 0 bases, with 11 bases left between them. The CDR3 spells CASSYSGLSPNYGYTF. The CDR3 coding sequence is TGTGCCAGCAGTTACTCGGGCCTTTCTCCTAACTATGGCTACACCTTC.

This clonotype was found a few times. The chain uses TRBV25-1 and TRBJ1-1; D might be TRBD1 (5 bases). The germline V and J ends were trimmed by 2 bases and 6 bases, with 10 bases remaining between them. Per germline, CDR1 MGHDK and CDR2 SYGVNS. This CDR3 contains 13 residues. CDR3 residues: CASSEARGAEAFF. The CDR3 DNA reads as TGTGCCAGCAGTGAAGCAAGGGGCGCTGAAGCTTTCTTT. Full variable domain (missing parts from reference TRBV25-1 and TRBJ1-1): EADIYQTPRYLVIGTGKKITLECSQTMGHDKMYWYQQDPGMELHLIHYSYGVNSTEKGDLSSESTVSRIRTEHFPLTLESARPSHTSQYLCASSEARGAEAFFGQGTRLTVV.

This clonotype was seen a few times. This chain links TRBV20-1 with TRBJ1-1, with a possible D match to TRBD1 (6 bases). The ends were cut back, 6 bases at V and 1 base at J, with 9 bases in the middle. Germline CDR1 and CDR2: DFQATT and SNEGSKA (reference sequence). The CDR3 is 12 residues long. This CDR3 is CSARTENTEAFF. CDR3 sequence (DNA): TGCAGTGCGAGGACAGAGAACACTGAAGCTTTCTTT.

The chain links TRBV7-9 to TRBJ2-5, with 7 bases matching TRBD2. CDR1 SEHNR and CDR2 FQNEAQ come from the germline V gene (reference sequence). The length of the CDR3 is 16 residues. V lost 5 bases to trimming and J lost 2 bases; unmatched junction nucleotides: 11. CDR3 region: CASSPLAGVRQETQYF. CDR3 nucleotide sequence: TGTGCCAGCAGCCCCCTGGCGGGGGTAAGACAAGAGACCCAGTACTTC.

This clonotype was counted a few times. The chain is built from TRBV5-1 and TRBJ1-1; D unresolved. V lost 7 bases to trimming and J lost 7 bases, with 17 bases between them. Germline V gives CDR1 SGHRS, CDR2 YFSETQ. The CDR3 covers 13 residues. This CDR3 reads CASLNGETDEAFF. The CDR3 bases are TGCGCCAGCCTCAATGGGGAAACCGATGAAGCTTTCTTT.

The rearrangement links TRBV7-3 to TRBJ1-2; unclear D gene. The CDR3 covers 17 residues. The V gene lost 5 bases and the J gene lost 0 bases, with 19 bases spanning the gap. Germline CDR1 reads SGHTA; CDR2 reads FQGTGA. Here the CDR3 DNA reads TGTGCCAGCAGCCTCGGACCCGGCCCTATTTCTAACTATGGCTACACCTTC. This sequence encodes CASSLGPGPISNYGYTF.

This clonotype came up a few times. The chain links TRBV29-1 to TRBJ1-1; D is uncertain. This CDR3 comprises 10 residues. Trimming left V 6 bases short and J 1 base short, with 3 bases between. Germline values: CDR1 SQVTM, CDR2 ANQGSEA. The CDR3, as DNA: TGCAGCGTCTCGAACACTGAAGCTTTCTTT. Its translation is CSVSNTEAFF.

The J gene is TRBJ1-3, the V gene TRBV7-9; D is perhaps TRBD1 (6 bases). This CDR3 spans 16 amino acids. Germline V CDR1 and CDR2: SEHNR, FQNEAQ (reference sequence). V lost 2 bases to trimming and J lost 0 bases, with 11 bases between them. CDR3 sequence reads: CASSLLFRGSGNTIYF. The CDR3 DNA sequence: TGTGCCAGCAGCTTACTATTCAGGGGCTCTGGAAACACCATATATTTT.

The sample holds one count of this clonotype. CDR3 in amino acids: CASRPGLAAYEQYF. The CDR3 coding sequence is TGTGCCAGCAGACCGGGACTAGCGGCCTACGAGCAGTACTTC. The chain has TRBV3-1 and TRBJ2-7; TRBD2 agrees at 11 bases. The CDR3 length is 14 residues. Per germline, CDR1 LGHDT and CDR2 YNNKEL (reference sequence). With 6 bases clipped from V and 2 bases from J, the junction kept 3 bases outside the gene matches.

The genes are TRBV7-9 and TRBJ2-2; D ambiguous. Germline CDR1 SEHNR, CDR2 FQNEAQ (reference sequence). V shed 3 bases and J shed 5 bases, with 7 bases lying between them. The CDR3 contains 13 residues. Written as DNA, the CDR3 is TGTGCCAGCAGCTTTCTGGATACCGGGGAGCTGTTTTTT. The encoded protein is CASSFLDTGELFF.

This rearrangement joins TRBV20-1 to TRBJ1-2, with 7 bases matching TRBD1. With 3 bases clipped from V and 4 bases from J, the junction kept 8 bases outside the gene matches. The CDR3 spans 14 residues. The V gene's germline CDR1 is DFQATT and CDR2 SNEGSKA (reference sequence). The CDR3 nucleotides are TGCAGTGCTAGTAGCGGGGGACAGTTCTATGGCTACACCTTC. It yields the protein CSASSGGQFYGYTF.

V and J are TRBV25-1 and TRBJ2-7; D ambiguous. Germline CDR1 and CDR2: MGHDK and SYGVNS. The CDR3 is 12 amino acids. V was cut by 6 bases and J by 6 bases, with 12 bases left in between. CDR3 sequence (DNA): TGTGCCAGCAGCCCCTCCGGACCCGAGCAGTACTTC. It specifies CASSPSGPEQYF.

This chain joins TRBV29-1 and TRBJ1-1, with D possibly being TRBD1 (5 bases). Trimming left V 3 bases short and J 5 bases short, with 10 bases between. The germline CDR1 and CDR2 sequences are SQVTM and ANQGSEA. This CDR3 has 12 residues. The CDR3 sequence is CSVEVRETEAFF. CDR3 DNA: TGCAGCGTTGAGGTCAGGGAGACTGAAGCTTTCTTT.

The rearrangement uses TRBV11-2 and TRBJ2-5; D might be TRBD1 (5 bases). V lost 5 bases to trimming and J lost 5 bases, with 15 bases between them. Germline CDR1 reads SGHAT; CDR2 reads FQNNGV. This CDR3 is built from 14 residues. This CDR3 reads CASSAPGMGETQYF. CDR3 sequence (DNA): TGTGCCAGCAGCGCTCCAGGGATGGGGGAGACCCAGTACTTC.